Below are 21 T cell receptor beta chains sequenced from a single sample in a study of blood T cell repertoires in COVID-19. Repertoires were generated with immunoSEQ multiplex PCR, while TCRdb's copy carries only in-frame clones and drops some. Of about 320,000 clones in the sample, about 85% were seen once. The sequenced material came from PBMCs or T cells enriched from blood (not recorded which). Receptor source: a woman aged 25 to 39 who had been exposed to COVID-19.

Details on this clone: The same CDR3 also results from other DNA sequences found in this sample. The chain uses TRBV5-1 and TRBJ1-1; TRBD1 aligns across 7 bases. Germline lookup yields CDR1 SGHRS and CDR2 YFSETQ. The CDR3 runs 14 residues. Unmatched junction bases numbered 4, after V lost 4 bases and J lost 1 base. For the CDR3, the DNA is TGCGCCAGCAGCGCGGGACAGCCGAACACTGAAGCTTTCTTT. Translated: CASSAGQPNTEAFF.

The V gene is TRBV9, the J gene TRBJ1-5; weak D call: TRBD1 (5 bases). The V end was cut by 4 bases, the J end by 7 bases, with 18 bases between. This CDR3 has 15 residues. Germline CDR1 and CDR2: SGDLS and YYNGEE. The CDR3 is CASSPTGGSNQPQHF. The CDR3 DNA reads TGTGCCAGCAGCCCCACGGGGGGTAGTAACCAGCCCCAGCATTTT. The complete variable domain, with remaining parts taken from reference TRBV9 and TRBJ1-5, reads DSGVTQTPKHLITATGQRVTLRCSPRSGDLSVYWYQQSLDQGLQFLIQYYNGEERAKGNILERFSAQQFPDLHSELNLSSLELGDSALYFCASSPTGGSNQPQHFGDGTRLSIL.

J is TRBJ1-1 and V is TRBV29-1; D gene ambiguous. CDR3 length: 14 amino acids. The V end lost 6 bases, the J end lost 0 bases, and 14 bases lay between the germline ends. CDR1 and CDR2 from the germline V gene are SQVTM and ANQGSEA. CDR3 nucleotide sequence: TGCAGCGTCCGTCCCGGGAGTATGAACACTGAAGCTTTCTTT. Translated, it gives CSVRPGSMNTEAFF.

V is TRBV2 and J is TRBJ1-6; 9 bases fit TRBD1. The CDR3 is 14 amino acids. J gave up 9 bases and V 6 bases, and 6 bases lay outside the gene matches. CDR1 is SNHLY and CDR2 is FYNNEI in the germline V gene. CDR3 coding DNA: TGTGCCAGCAGCCCGGGACAGGGTTTTTCACCCCTCCACTTT. Protein sequence: CASSPGQGFSPLHF.

The gene calls are TRBV28 and TRBJ1-3, with 7 bases lining up with TRBD1. CDR3 length equals 15 residues. V lost 7 bases, J lost 4 bases, and 10 bases stayed unmatched. Germline CDR1 and CDR2: MDHEN and SYDVKM. The CDR3 spells CASTLRDRGGNTIYF. As DNA, the CDR3 is TGTGCCAGCACTCTTAGGGACAGAGGAGGAAACACCATATATTTT.

The chain has TRBV5-8 and TRBJ1-5; 8 bases fit TRBD1. The CDR3 runs to 14 residues. J gave up 4 bases and V 3 bases, and 3 bases lay outside the gene matches. Germline CDR1 reads SGHTS; CDR2 reads YDEGEE. The CDR3 nucleotides read TGTGCCAGCAGCTCTGGACAGGGTAATCAGCCCCAGCATTTT. Translation: CASSSGQGNQPQHF.

The chain uses TRBV6-5 and TRBJ2-1, with 13 nucleotides matching TRBD2. In germline, CDR1 is MNHEY, CDR2 SVGAGI. Trimming removed 6 bases from V and 6 bases from J; junction bases left unmatched: 5. CDR3 length: 15 amino acids. The CDR3 reads CASSPGLAGTNEQFF. In DNA, the CDR3 is TGTGCCAGCAGCCCGGGACTAGCGGGGACCAATGAGCAGTTCTTC.

This chain joins TRBV13 and TRBJ2-7, with TRBD2 as a possible D gene (6 bases). Trimming removed 1 base at V and 7 bases at J, with 14 bases between. CDR1 is PRHDT and CDR2 is FYEKMQ in the germline V gene (reference sequence). The CDR3 has 14 amino acids. The CDR3 DNA reads as TGTGCCAGCAGCTTAGAGGCCCCGGGGAGGGAGCAGTACTTC. Translation gives CASSLEAPGREQYF.

This rearrangement joins TRBV27 to TRBJ2-2, with a possible D match to TRBD2 (5 bases). This CDR3 contains 14 residues. Germline values: CDR1 MNHEY, CDR2 SMNVEV (reference sequence). V lost 4 bases and J lost 7, with 13 bases in between. This CDR3 is CASSWWDRGGELFF. The CDR3 DNA reads TGTGCCAGCAGTTGGTGGGATCGGGGCGGGGAGCTGTTTTTT.

This clone was picked up one time. CDR3 region: CACPEVGGLRYGYTF. The CDR3 DNA reads as TGTGCCTGTCCGGAGGTGGGGGGGCTTCGCTATGGCTACACCTTC. The V and J genes are TRBV30 and TRBJ1-2; maybe TRBD1 (6 bases). The CDR3 runs to 15 residues. V dropped 6 bases and J dropped 4 bases, with 21 bases sitting between them. CDR1 and CDR2 (germline): GTSNPN, SVGIG (reference sequence).

V gene TRBV18 combines with J gene TRBJ2-1; possibly TRBD1 for D (5 bases). This CDR3 has 15 amino acids. CDR1 is KGHSH and CDR2 is LQKENI in the germline V gene. V lost 3 bases, J lost 3 bases, and 12 bases lay in between. The CDR3 DNA follows: TGTGCCAGCTCACCGCCAGGGCCGGGCTACAATGAGCAGTTCTTC. Translating it yields CASSPPGPGYNEQFF.

This clone was counted between two and nine times. The gene calls are TRBV12-5 and TRBJ2-7; TRBD1 aligns across 8 bases. V gave up 8 bases and J gave up 2 bases; unmatched junction bases: 2. The CDR3 loop spans 12 amino acids. CDR1 LGHNT and CDR2 FRNRAP come from the germline V gene. CDR3 DNA sequence: TGTGCTAGTAGGACAGGGCCCTACGAGCAGTACTTC. Translated: CASRTGPYEQYF.

This clone appeared a few times. The V and J genes are TRBV9 and TRBJ2-7; D is ambiguous. The V gene lost 4 bases and the J gene lost 3 bases, with 11 bases spanning the gap. Germline V CDR1 and CDR2: SGDLS, YYNGEE. The CDR3 totals 13 residues. CDR3 in DNA: TGTGCCAGCAGCTCCCAGGATCGCTACGAGCAGTACTTC. Its protein is CASSSQDRYEQYF.

V is TRBV20-1 and J is TRBJ2-1; the D gene is possibly TRBD1 (5 bases). This CDR3 region has 11 residues. V lost 2 bases, J lost 15 bases, and 14 bases lay in between. Germline V CDR1 and CDR2: DFQATT, SNEGSKA (reference sequence). The chain's CDR3 is CSARIGEWMFF. Here the CDR3 DNA reads TGCAGTGCTAGAATAGGGGAATGGATGTTCTTC.

The CDR3 loop is CASSQGTSGRVDTQYF. CDR3 coding DNA: TGCGCCAGCAGCCAAGGGACTAGCGGGAGGGTAGATACGCAGTATTTT. The rearrangement joins TRBV5-1 to TRBJ2-3; 16 nucleotides agree with TRBD2. CDR3 length: 16 residues. Germline V lookup: CDR1 SGHRS, CDR2 YFSETQ. Losses at the gene ends were 4 bases for V and 5 bases for J; bases not matched to a gene: 4.

The chain has TRBV27 and TRBJ2-3, with a possible D match to TRBD2 (5 bases). V lost 3 bases to trimming and J lost 3 bases, with 7 bases between them. The CDR3 covers 13 residues. From germline, CDR1 is MNHEY and CDR2 SMNVEV (reference sequence). The CDR3 sequence: CASSFSGTDTQYF. Written as DNA, the CDR3 is TGTGCCAGCAGTTTCTCGGGAACAGATACGCAGTATTTT.

CDR3 DNA sequence: TGTGCCAGCAGCCCAGGGCGGGGGAATGAAAAACTGTTTTTT. As protein: CASSPGRGNEKLFF. The V call is TRBV3-1 (or the pseudogene TRBV3-2), the J call TRBJ1-4; tentative D call: TRBD1 (5 bases). The germline CDR1 and CDR2 sequences are LGHDT and YNNKEL (reference sequence). This CDR3 spans 14 amino acids. V gave up 4 bases and J gave up 5 bases, with 11 bases separating them.

The V and J genes are TRBV9 and TRBJ2-2; D remains ambiguous. The CDR3 sequence is 13 residues long. CDR1 is SGDLS, CDR2 YYNGEE, per germline. Trimming pared 3 bases from V and 6 bases from J, leaving 9 bases between. The CDR3 nucleotides are TGTGCCAGCAGCGCCCCAGGCGCCGGGGAGCTGTTTTTT. Protein sequence: CASSAPGAGELFF.

This sequence joins TRBV19 and TRBJ1-1; no clear D gene. Between the trimmed V and J ends, which lost 10 bases and 1 base, there was a span of 16 bases. Germline V CDR1 and CDR2: LNHDA, SQIVND (reference sequence). The CDR3 runs 14 residues. This CDR3 reads CATREVRTNTEAFF. CDR3 in DNA: TGTGCCACCCGGGAAGTTAGGACGAACACTGAAGCTTTCTTT.

This chain links TRBV27 with TRBJ2-1; TRBD1 might be the D (6 bases). V lost 4 bases to trimming and J lost 8 bases, with 30 bases between them. This CDR3 region has 19 residues. Germline V gene data show CDR1 as MNHEY and CDR2 as SMNVEV (reference sequence). The CDR3 spells CASSSKFRGLAGTQYEQFF. CDR3 DNA: TGTGCCAGCAGTTCAAAATTTCGGGGTTTAGCAGGGACACAATATGAGCAGTTCTTC.

The chain links TRBV7-8 to TRBJ1-2; 10 positions agree with TRBD1. After removal of 4 bases from V and 1 base from J, the junction contained 9 bases not matched to a gene. The germline gives CDR1 SGHVS, CDR2 FQNEAQ. The CDR3 loop spans 17 amino acids. The CDR3 DNA is TGTGCCAGCAGCTCCACGACAGGGGGCGTAAATAACTATGGCTACACCTTC. Its translation is CASSSTTGGVNNYGYTF.